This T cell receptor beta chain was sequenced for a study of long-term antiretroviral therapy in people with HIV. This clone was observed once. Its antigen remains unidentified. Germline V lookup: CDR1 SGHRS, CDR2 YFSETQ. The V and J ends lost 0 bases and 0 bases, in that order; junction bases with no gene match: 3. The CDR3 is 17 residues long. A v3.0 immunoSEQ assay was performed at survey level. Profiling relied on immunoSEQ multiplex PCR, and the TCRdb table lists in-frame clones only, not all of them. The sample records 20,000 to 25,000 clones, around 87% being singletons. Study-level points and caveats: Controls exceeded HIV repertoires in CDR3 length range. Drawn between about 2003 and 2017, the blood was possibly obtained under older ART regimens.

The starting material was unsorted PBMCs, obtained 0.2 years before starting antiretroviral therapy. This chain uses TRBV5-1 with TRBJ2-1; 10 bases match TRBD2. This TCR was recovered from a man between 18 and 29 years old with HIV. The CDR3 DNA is TGCGCCAGCAGCTTGGGAGCTAGCGGGGGCTCCTACAATGAGCAGTTCTTC. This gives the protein CASSLGASGGSYNEQFF.